The next 24 T cell receptor beta chains were all read from a single sample in a study of T cell responses to AZD1222 COVID-19 vaccine. Sequencing used immunoSEQ multiplex PCR; TCRdb keeps in-frame clones, though not all of them. In the table there are some 200,000 clones, 88% of which are singletons. The sequencing here drew on peripheral blood, taken 28 days after the second AZD1222 dose. The receptors originated from an adult who received the AZD1222 COVID-19 vaccine.

The chain carries TRBV28 and TRBJ1-6; D not certain. CDR3 size: 15 residues. Trimming shortened V by 5 bases and J by 8 bases, and 16 bases separated the two germline ends. From germline, CDR1 is MDHEN and CDR2 SYDVKM. CDR3 bases: TGTGCCAGCAGTCCCGCCCGTGGCAGCTATTCACCCCTCCACTTT. Translating gives CASSPARGSYSPLHF. Supplemented by reference TRBV28 and TRBJ1-6, the full variable domain reads DVKVTQSSRYLVKRTGEKVFLECVQDMDHENMFWYRQDPGLGLRLIYFSYDVKMKEKGDIPEGYSVSREKKERFSLILESASTNQTSMYLCASSPARGSYSPLHFGNGTRLTVT.

The chain carries TRBV28 and TRBJ1-2, with a weak D call TRBD1 (5 bases). The V gene's germline CDR1 is MDHEN and CDR2 SYDVKM. Trimming took 9 bases from V and 1 from J, leaving 18 bases between them. The CDR3 has 15 amino acids. CDR3 nucleotide sequence: TGTGCCAGTGAAACCGGGGCTACTAATAACTATGGCTACACCTTC. Amino acid sequence: CASETGATNNYGYTF.

This chain uses TRBV5-1 with TRBJ2-5; no reliable D call. Germline-derived CDR1 and CDR2 are SGHRS and YFSETQ. The CDR3 extends over 14 amino acids. Trimming pared 0 bases from V and 2 bases from J, leaving 8 bases between. The CDR3 loop reads CASSLEAQQETQYF. The CDR3 bases are TGCGCCAGCAGCTTGGAAGCGCAACAAGAGACCCAGTACTTC.

The CDR3 sequence: CASSLAPGQQTYEQYF. Here the CDR3 DNA reads TGTGCCAGCAGCCTCGCCCCCGGGCAACAGACCTACGAGCAGTACTTC. V and J are TRBV5-5 and TRBJ2-7; D not certain. CDR3 length: 16 residues. Deletions cut 4 bases from V and 2 bases from J, with 19 bases between. Germline values: CDR1 SGHKS, CDR2 YYEKEE (reference sequence).

The chain has TRBV6-5 and TRBJ2-1, with D hard to call. The CDR3 contains 15 residues. Trimming shortened V by 5 bases and J by 0 bases, and 11 bases separated the two germline ends. The germline CDR1 and CDR2 sequences are MNHEY and SVGAGI. The CDR3 DNA follows: TGTGCCAGCAGTACACTGGACCGCTCCTACAATGAGCAGTTCTTC. Translating gives CASSTLDRSYNEQFF.

The gene calls are TRBV3-1 (or the pseudogene TRBV3-2) and TRBJ2-4; no firm D call. Germline-derived CDR1 and CDR2 are LGHDT and YNNKEL (reference sequence). The CDR3 is 13 amino acids. Trimming took 0 bases from V and 7 from J, leaving 7 bases between them. CDR3 nucleotides: TGTGCCAGCAGCCAAGAGTCGTGGAACATTCAGTACTTC. Translation: CASSQESWNIQYF.

This chain uses TRBV30 with TRBJ2-7; D might be TRBD2 (6 bases). This CDR3 is 13 amino acids long. From germline, CDR1 is GTSNPN and CDR2 SVGIG (reference sequence). Trimming took 1 base from V and 4 from J, leaving 11 bases between them. DNA of the CDR3: TGTGCCTGGAGTGCGATCGCGGGATACGAGCAGTACTTC. Its translation is CAWSAIAGYEQYF.

V usage is TRBV7-3 and J usage is TRBJ2-7; D may be TRBD1 (5 bases). Germline-derived CDR1 and CDR2 are SGHTA and FQGTGA. The CDR3 covers 11 residues. The germline V and J ends were trimmed by 5 bases and 9 bases, with 11 bases remaining between them. The CDR3 nucleotides read TGTGCCAGCAGCCAGGGTGGCGCGCAGTACTTC. Translation: CASSQGGAQYF.

The count of this clone is one. The chain is built from TRBV7-2 and TRBJ2-7; 8 nucleotides agree with TRBD1. Trimming at V came to 5 bases and at J to 1 base, leaving 7 bases not matched to a gene. Germline V lookup: CDR1 SGHTA, CDR2 FQGNSA. The CDR3 loop spans 15 amino acids. CDR3 sequence (DNA): TGTGCCAGCAGCCAACACGGGACAGGATCCTACGAGCAGTACTTC. Its protein product is CASSQHGTGSYEQYF.

The chain is built from TRBV6-2 or TRBV6-3 and TRBJ2-7; no clear D gene. The V gene lost 0 bases and the J gene lost 3 bases, with 6 bases spanning the gap. The CDR3 spans 13 residues. Germline CDR1 reads MNHEY; CDR2 reads SVGEGT. The CDR3 reads CASSYSSIYEQYF. The CDR3 coding sequence is TGTGCCAGCAGTTACTCGAGCATCTACGAGCAGTACTTC.

The rearrangement uses TRBV24-1 and TRBJ1-5; no reliable D call. V dropped 2 bases and J dropped 2 bases, with 6 bases sitting between them. CDR3 length: 14 amino acids. Germline CDR1 KGHDR, CDR2 SFDVKD. CDR3 in amino acids: CATSDSSGNQPQHF. The CDR3 DNA reads as TGTGCCACCAGTGATTCTAGTGGCAATCAGCCCCAGCATTTT.

The gene calls are TRBV3-1 (or the pseudogene TRBV3-2) and TRBJ1-1; 12 positions agree with TRBD1. Germline values: CDR1 LGHDT, CDR2 YNNKEL (reference sequence). The junction had 9 bases not matched to a gene; V was cut back by 0 bases and J by 7 bases. The CDR3 runs to 17 residues. The CDR3: CASSQDTGQGAYGEAFF. Written as DNA, the CDR3 is TGTGCCAGCAGCCAAGATACGGGACAGGGGGCGTACGGTGAAGCTTTCTTT.

The chain recombines TRBV12-3 or TRBV12-4 with TRBJ1-2, with 7 bases lining up with TRBD1. The J segment lost 5 bases and the V segment lost 7 bases, leaving 7 bases of the junction unmatched. The CDR3 covers 13 residues. The CDR3 here is CASIFGDSYGYTF. The CDR3 DNA reads TGTGCCAGCATCTTCGGGGACAGTTATGGCTACACCTTC.

The chain recombines TRBV7-3 with TRBJ2-7; 9 bases agree with TRBD1. The CDR3 runs to 16 residues. Trimming at V came to 5 bases and at J to 6 bases, leaving 14 bases not matched to a gene. Looked up from germline, CDR1 is SGHTA and CDR2 is FQGTGA. CDR3 coding DNA: TGTGCCAGCAGCGCAACGGGACAGGGAGGGCCCGGCGAGCAGTACTTC. Translated, it gives CASSATGQGGPGEQYF.

V usage is TRBV29-1 and J usage is TRBJ1-3; TRBD1 might be the D (5 bases). V gave up 3 bases and J gave up 2 bases, with 11 bases separating them. This CDR3 spans 14 amino acids. Germline CDR1 and CDR2: SQVTM and ANQGSEA. The CDR3 loop reads CSVEPGATGNTIYF. The CDR3, as DNA: TGCAGCGTTGAGCCCGGGGCAACTGGAAACACCATATATTTT. Based on the CDR3 plus reference TRBV29-1 and TRBJ1-3, the full variable domain is SAVISQKPSRDICQRGTSLTIQCQVDSQVTMMFWYRQQPGQSLTLIATANQGSEATYESGFVIDKFPISRPNLTFSTLTVSNMSPEDSSIYLCSVEPGATGNTIYFGEGSWLTVV.

The chain has TRBV27 and TRBJ2-7, with 8 bases aligning to TRBD2. Germline trimming cut 5 bases from V and 3 bases from J; bases unmatched to any gene: 6. CDR1 is MNHEY and CDR2 is SMNVEV in the germline V gene (reference sequence). The CDR3 extends over 14 amino acids. The CDR3 sequence: CASSPGLVVYEQYF. The CDR3 DNA is TGTGCCAGCAGTCCGGGACTAGTTGTCTACGAGCAGTACTTC.

The V and J genes are TRBV28 and TRBJ2-1, with D possibly TRBD2 on 5 matching bases. V lost 7 bases and J lost 8, with 15 bases in between. CDR1 MDHEN and CDR2 SYDVKM come from the germline V gene. The CDR3 has 13 residues. The CDR3 region has the DNA TGTGCCAGCACCCCGGGGTCTAGGTATGAGCAGTTCTTC. Translated: CASTPGSRYEQFF.

The rearrangement uses TRBV28 and TRBJ1-2; 9 positions agree with TRBD1. Trimming at V came to 7 bases and at J to 8 bases, leaving 11 bases not matched to a gene. The CDR3 totals 14 residues. Per germline, CDR1 MDHEN and CDR2 SYDVKM. CDR3 sequence (DNA): TGTGCCAGCATTACCCGGACAGGGGTGGAAGGCTACACCTTC. Translating it yields CASITRTGVEGYTF.

This chain links TRBV2 with TRBJ1-4; D perhaps matches TRBD1 (5 bases). Trimming removed 4 bases at V and 5 bases at J, with 8 bases between. Germline assignment: CDR1 SNHLY and CDR2 FYNNEI. The CDR3 has 13 amino acids. Here the CDR3 reads CASSGRGNEKLFF. Here the CDR3 DNA reads TGTGCCAGCAGTGGGAGGGGCAATGAAAAACTGTTTTTT. Full variable domain (remainder filled in from reference TRBV2 and TRBJ1-4): EPEVTQTPSHQVTQMGQEVILRCVPISNHLYFYWYRQILGQKVEFLVSFYNNEISEKSEIFDDQFSVERPDGSNFTLKIRSTKLEDSAMYFCASSGRGNEKLFFGSGTQLSVL.

The chain uses TRBV6-5 and TRBJ1-6, with D hard to call. Germline loops: CDR1 MNHEY, CDR2 SVGAGI. The CDR3 has 13 amino acids. V was clipped by 6 bases and J by 11 bases, with 14 bases between them. The CDR3 nucleotides are TGTGCCAGCAGGACGGGTTTGAAGACACCCCTCCACTTT. This encodes CASRTGLKTPLHF.

The V gene is TRBV14, the J gene TRBJ2-1, with D possibly matching TRBD2 (5 bases). The CDR3 runs to 15 residues. The V end was cut by 4 bases, the J end by 5 bases, with 15 bases between. Germline assignment: CDR1 SGHDN and CDR2 FVKESK. The CDR3 region is CASSPRSQRNNEQFF. The CDR3 DNA reads as TGTGCCAGCAGCCCCCGGTCCCAGCGGAACAATGAGCAGTTCTTC.

The rearrangement joins TRBV14 to TRBJ2-1; the match to TRBD2 covers 10 bases. The CDR3 runs to 16 residues. With 4 bases clipped from V and 3 bases from J, the junction kept 6 bases outside the gene matches. CDR1 SGHDN and CDR2 FVKESK come from the germline V gene. This CDR3 is CASSPPGLAFYNEQFF. The CDR3 DNA reads as TGTGCCAGCAGCCCCCCGGGACTAGCGTTCTACAATGAGCAGTTCTTC.

In this sample, this clone turned up a few times. The J gene is TRBJ1-1, the V gene TRBV5-4; 9 bases are a match to TRBD1. The CDR3 consists of 14 residues. The junction had 7 bases not matched to a gene; V was cut back by 4 bases and J by 6 bases. CDR1 and CDR2 from the germline V gene are SGHNT and YYREEE (reference sequence). The CDR3 nucleotides read TGTGCCAGCAGCGAAGGACAGGGGAGGTCTGAAGCTTTCTTT. Translating it yields CASSEGQGRSEAFF.

This sequence joins TRBV11-3 and TRBJ2-2, with 10 nucleotides matching TRBD2. Losses at the gene ends were 1 base for V and 6 bases for J; bases not matched to a gene: 5. This CDR3 contains 16 residues. Germline V gene lookup returns CDR1 SGHNT and CDR2 YENEEA. In nucleotides, the CDR3 is TGTGCCAGCAGCTTAGGGCTAGCGGGAGTCGCCGGGGAGCTGTTTTTT. Amino acids: CASSLGLAGVAGELFF.